Listed below are T cell receptor beta chains from one sample, sequenced in a study of T cell changes during pregnancy in multiple sclerosis. Clones were read by immunoSEQ multiplex PCR, and TCRdb kept only the in-frame ones, dropping some. The table includes approximately 100,000 clones, just over 90% detected once. The specimen comprised peripheral blood, sampled after pregnancy. These TCRs come from a female donor with multiple sclerosis, enrolled in a pregnancy study. CDR3s leave out the opening cysteine and the closing phenylalanine or tryptophan. Size is stated for part of the rows, as once, few or many counts, or as a class when the clone is expanded.

clone_size: -; j_call: TRBJ1-5; v_call: TRBV7-8; cdr3_aa: ASSLGAGREPQH
clone_size: -; j_call: TRBJ1-6; v_call: TRBV6-6; cdr3_aa: ASSLQGADNSPLH
clone_size: -; j_call: TRBJ2-7; v_call: TRBV4-1; cdr3_aa: ASSLGSDYEQY
clone_size: -; j_call: TRBJ2-5; v_call: TRBV5-6; cdr3_aa: ASSLITQTGVWETQY
clone_size: -; j_call: TRBJ1-1; v_call: TRBV7-2; cdr3_aa: ASSPSTSPGTEAF
clone_size: -; j_call: TRBJ2-1; v_call: TRBV2; cdr3_aa: ASSEGQGKDEQF
clone_size: once; j_call: TRBJ2-6; v_call: TRBV5-6; cdr3_aa: ASSLPGSGANVLT
clone_size: -; j_call: TRBJ2-7; v_call: TRBV30; cdr3_aa: AWSVTSGGYEQY
clone_size: few; j_call: TRBJ1-1; v_call: TRBV7-3; cdr3_aa: ASSNPESAEAF
clone_size: -; j_call: TRBJ2-3; v_call: TRBV9; cdr3_aa: ASGPGRGIQDTQY
clone_size: -; j_call: TRBJ2-7; v_call: TRBV18; cdr3_aa: ASSPASGVYYEQY
clone_size: -; j_call: TRBJ2-3; v_call: TRBV5-1; cdr3_aa: ASNPTGGSTDTQY
clone_size: -; j_call: TRBJ2-3; v_call: TRBV7-3; cdr3_aa: ASSLTSGGSTDTQY
clone_size: -; j_call: TRBJ1-5; v_call: TRBV19; cdr3_aa: ASSIGGSPQH